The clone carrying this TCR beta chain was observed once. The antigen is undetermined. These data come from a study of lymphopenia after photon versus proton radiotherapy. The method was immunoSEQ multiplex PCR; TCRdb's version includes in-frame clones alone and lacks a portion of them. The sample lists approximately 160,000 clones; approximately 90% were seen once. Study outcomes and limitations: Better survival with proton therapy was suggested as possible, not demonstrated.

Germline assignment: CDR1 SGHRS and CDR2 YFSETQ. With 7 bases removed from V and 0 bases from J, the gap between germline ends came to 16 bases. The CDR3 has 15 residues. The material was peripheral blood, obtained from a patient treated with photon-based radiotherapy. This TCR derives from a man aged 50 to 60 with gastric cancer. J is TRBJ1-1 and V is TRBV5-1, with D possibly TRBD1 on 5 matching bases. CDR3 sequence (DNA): TGCGCCAGCGGGCAGGGTATGCAGTTGAACACTGAAGCTTTCTTT. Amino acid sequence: CASGQGMQLNTEAFF.